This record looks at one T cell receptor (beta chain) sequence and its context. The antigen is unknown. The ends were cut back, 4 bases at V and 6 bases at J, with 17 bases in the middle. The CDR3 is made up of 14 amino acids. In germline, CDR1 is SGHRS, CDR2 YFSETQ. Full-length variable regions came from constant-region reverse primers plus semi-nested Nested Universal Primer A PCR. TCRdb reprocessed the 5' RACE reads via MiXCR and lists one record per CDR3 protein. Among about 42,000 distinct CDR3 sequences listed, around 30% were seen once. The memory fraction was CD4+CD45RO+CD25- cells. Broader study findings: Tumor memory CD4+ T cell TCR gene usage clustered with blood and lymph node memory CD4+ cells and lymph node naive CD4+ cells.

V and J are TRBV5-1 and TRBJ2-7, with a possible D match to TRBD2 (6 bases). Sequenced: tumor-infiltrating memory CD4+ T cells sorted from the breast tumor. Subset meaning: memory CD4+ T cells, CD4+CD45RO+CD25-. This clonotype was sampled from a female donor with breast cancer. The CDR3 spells CASSHGTGETEQYF. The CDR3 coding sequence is TGCGCCAGCAGCCACGGGACTGGGGAAACCGAGCAGTACTTC.